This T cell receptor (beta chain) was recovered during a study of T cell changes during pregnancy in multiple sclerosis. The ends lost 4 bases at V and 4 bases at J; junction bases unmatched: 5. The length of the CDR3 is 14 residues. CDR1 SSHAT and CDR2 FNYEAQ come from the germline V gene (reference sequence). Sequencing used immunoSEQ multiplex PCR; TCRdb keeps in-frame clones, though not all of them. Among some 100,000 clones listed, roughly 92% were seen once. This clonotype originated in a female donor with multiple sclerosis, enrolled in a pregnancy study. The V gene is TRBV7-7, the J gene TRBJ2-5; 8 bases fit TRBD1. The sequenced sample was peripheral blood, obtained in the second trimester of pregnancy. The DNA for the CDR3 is TGTGCCAGCAGCTCGTCCGGGACAGGAGAGACCCAGTACTTC. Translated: CASSSSGTGETQYF.